Listed below are T cell receptor beta chains from one sample, sequenced in a study of blood T cell repertoires in COVID-19. Clones were read by immunoSEQ multiplex PCR, and TCRdb kept only the in-frame ones, dropping some. The sample lists around 200,000 clones, 81% seen once, with about 9.3% in the top ten. The specimen sequenced was PBMCs or T cells enriched from blood (not recorded which). Every receptor here comes from a man in his forties or fifties who had recovered from COVID-19. Both conserved end residues are part of each CDR3. D genes are given only for firm matches. Not all rows give a size; the values are once, few, many and, for expanded clones, a class.

j_gene | v_gene | d_gene | abundance | len | CDR3nt | CDR3aa
TRBJ2-2 | TRBV7-9 | . | once | 16 | TGTGCCAGCAGCTTACGGAGGATTCTGAACACCGGGGAGCTGTTTTTT | CASSLRRILNTGELFF
TRBJ2-7 | TRBV29-1 | . | . | 12 | TGCAGCGTTGGGGAGGAATCCTACGAGCAGTACTTC | CSVGEESYEQYF
TRBJ1-2 | TRBV7-9 | TRBD1 | . | 15 | TGTGCCAGCAGCTCTACTGGACAGGCGACCTATGGCTACACCTTC | CASSSTGQATYGYTF
TRBJ2-1 | TRBV2 | TRBD2 | . | 14 | TGTGCCAGCACCGGGACTAGCGGGAGTACTGAGCAGTTCTTC | CASTGTSGSTEQFF
TRBJ2-3 | TRBV2 | . | . | 14 | TGTGCCAGCATCCCCCCATCAGGCACAGATACGCAGTATTTT | CASIPPSGTDTQYF
TRBJ1-1 | TRBV6-1 | . | few | 13 | TGTGCCAGCAGTGAAAGTTTAGCCCCTGAAGCTTTCTTT | CASSESLAPEAFF
TRBJ2-7 | TRBV12-3/TRBV12-4 | . | . | 12 | TGTGTCAGCAGCCCTTTGTCCTACGAGCAGTACTTC | CVSSPLSYEQYF
TRBJ2-1 | TRBV28 | . | . | 14 | TGTGCCAGCAGTTCTGGGGCCAACTACAATGAGCAGTTCTTC | CASSSGANYNEQFF
TRBJ2-7 | TRBV24-1 | . | . | 14 | TGTGCCACCAGTGCCGGGGGATCCTCCTACGAGCAGTACTTC | CATSAGGSSYEQYF
TRBJ1-5 | TRBV3-1/TRBV3-2 | . | . | 13 | TGTGCCAGCAGCTGGACAGGCAATCAGCCCCAGCATTTT | CASSWTGNQPQHF
TRBJ1-2 | TRBV6-1 | . | . | 16 | TGTGCCAGCAGTGAAAAGGGACTGATAAGAGACTATGGCTACACCTTC | CASSEKGLIRDYGYTF
TRBJ1-2 | TRBV5-8 | . | . | 14 | TGTGCCAGCAGCGAAACAGGTGCTAACTATGGCTACACCTTC | CASSETGANYGYTF
TRBJ1-2 | TRBV27 | . | . | 17 | TGTGCCAGCAGTCTCCAACAAGGGCGGGGGCCTAACTATGGCTACACCTTC | CASSLQQGRGPNYGYTF
TRBJ1-3 | TRBV9 | . | . | 16 | TGTGCCAGCAGCGTCCAGGACAGTCTCTCTGGAAACACCATATATTTT | CASSVQDSLSGNTIYF
TRBJ1-1 | TRBV19 | . | . | 14 | TGTGCCAGTAGCAACTTTGACAGGAACACTGAAGCTTTCTTT | CASSNFDRNTEAFF
TRBJ2-3 | TRBV5-4 | TRBD1 | many | 14 | TGTGCCAGCAGCTTGGATAAGGGGGCGGATACGCAGTATTTT | CASSLDKGADTQYF
TRBJ1-2 | TRBV5-1 | TRBD1 | few | 15 | TGCGCCAGCAGCTTGGTGACAGGGAAGGGCTGGGGCTACACCTTC | CASSLVTGKGWGYTF
TRBJ1-2 | TRBV24-1 | TRBD1 | . | 15 | TGTGCCACCAGTGACCCTGGACAGGGGTCATACGGCTACACCTTC | CATSDPGQGSYGYTF
TRBJ1-2 | TRBV5-6 | . | . | 14 | TGTGCCAGCAGCTTTGGGGGCTTGAACTATGGCTACACCTTC | CASSFGGLNYGYTF
TRBJ1-1 | TRBV19 | TRBD1 | . | 15 | TGTGCCAGTAGTATGACGGACAGGGCGAACACTGAAGCTTTTTTT | CASSMTDRANTEAFF
TRBJ1-1 | TRBV5-1 | . | . | 15 | TGCGCCAGCAGCTTGAATGAGGGAAGAGACACTGAAGCTTTCTTT | CASSLNEGRDTEAFF
TRBJ1-1 | TRBV3-1/TRBV3-2 | . | . | 15 | TGTGCCAGCAGCTTATCAGGGGTCATGAACACTGAAGCTTTCTTT | CASSLSGVMNTEAFF
TRBJ1-3 | TRBV7-2 | . | . | 11 | TGTGCCAGCAGCCCTCGAAACACCATATATTTT | CASSPRNTIYF
TRBJ2-1 | TRBV24-1 | TRBD2 | . | 18 | TGTGCCACCAGTGTGGGACTAGCGACCAGGAGCTCCTACAATGAGCAGTTCTTC | CATSVGLATRSSYNEQFF
TRBJ1-1 | TRBV10-1 | . | . | 14 | TGCGCCAGCAGCCCCCTCGGTGTTAAGCGGAGAGCTTTCTTT | CASSPLGVKRRAFF
TRBJ1-1 | TRBV9 | . | . | 14 | TGTGCCAGCAGCGCCCCCAGGGGATTCGCTGAAGCTTTCTTT | CASSAPRGFAEAFF
TRBJ2-2 | TRBV27 | . | . | 16 | TGTGCCAGCAGTTTAGAAGGGACTCTACCTAACGGGGAGCTGTTTTTT | CASSLEGTLPNGELFF
TRBJ2-3 | TRBV18 | TRBD2 | . | 15 | TGTGCCAGCTCACCCCACAAGGGGAGGGGAGATACGCAGTATTTT | CASSPHKGRGDTQYF
TRBJ1-1 | TRBV7-9 | . | . | 13 | TGTGCCAGCAGCTTGGGGGGGACCACTGAAGCTTTCTTT | CASSLGGTTEAFF
TRBJ2-7 | TRBV19 | TRBD1 | . | 14 | TGTGCCACCTCCCCGGGACAGGGGGCGAGGGAGCAGTACTTC | CATSPGQGAREQYF
TRBJ1-2 | TRBV7-3 | . | once | 13 | TGTGCCAGCAGCCCTGGTGGAGCTCATGGCTACACCTTC | CASSPGGAHGYTF
TRBJ2-1 | TRBV12-3/TRBV12-4 | . | . | 13 | TGTGCCAGCAGTTTAAGGGGGAACAGGGAGCAGTTCTTC | CASSLRGNREQFF
TRBJ2-2 | TRBV7-2 | TRBD2 | . | 14 | TGTGCCAGCAGCTTGAGTGGGGGGGCCGGGGAGCTGTTTTTT | CASSLSGGAGELFF
TRBJ2-1 | TRBV5-3 | TRBD2 | . | 19 | TGTGCCAGAAGCTTAGTGCGTAGCGGGGTGATGTCTTACGAGGATGAGCAGTTCTTC | CARSLVRSGVMSYEDEQFF
TRBJ1-2 | TRBV11-2 | . | . | 13 | TGTGCCAGCAGCTTAGTGGGAGGGTATGGCTACACCTTC | CASSLVGGYGYTF
TRBJ1-3 | TRBV7-6 | TRBD1 | . | 15 | TGTGCCAGCAGCCGGGACAGGAGCTCTGGAAACACCATATATTTT | CASSRDRSSGNTIYF
TRBJ2-3 | TRBV29-1 | . | . | 13 | TGCAGCGTTGTGAGGCGTAGCACAGATACGCAGTATTTT | CSVVRRSTDTQYF
TRBJ2-7 | TRBV9 | TRBD1 | . | 13 | TGTGCCAGCAGCTACCGGACAGGGGACGAGCAGTACTTC | CASSYRTGDEQYF
TRBJ1-2 | TRBV3-1/TRBV3-2 | TRBD1 | few | 14 | TGTGCCAGCAGCCAAGAAGGAAGGGGGCATGGCTACACCTTC | CASSQEGRGHGYTF
TRBJ2-1 | TRBV21-1 | . | . | 14 | TGTGCCAGCAGCCCCCCCGGAAGCGACAATGAGCAGTTCTTC | CASSPPGSDNEQFF
TRBJ1-6 | TRBV3-1/TRBV3-2 | TRBD1 | . | 15 | TGTGCCAGCAGCCAAGGGTGGCAGGGGGCTTCACCCCTCCACTTT | CASSQGWQGASPLHF
TRBJ1-2 | TRBV7-2 | TRBD1 | few | 14 | TGTGCCAGCAGCGGGACAGTAAAAAACTATGGCTACACCTTC | CASSGTVKNYGYTF
TRBJ2-2 | TRBV7-3 | TRBD1 | . | 16 | TGTGCCAGCAGCTTAGACCGGGACAGGGGGGTCGGGGAGCTGTTTTTT | CASSLDRDRGVGELFF
TRBJ2-7 | TRBV27 | . | . | 13 | TGTGCCAGCAGTCTTTTAGGGGGGGGCGAGCAGTACTTC | CASSLLGGGEQYF
TRBJ2-7 | TRBV14 | . | . | 19 | TGTGCCAGCAGCCAAGATAGACGCAGGGGACTATATGATAGCGACGAGCAGTACTTC | CASSQDRRRGLYDSDEQYF
TRBJ2-6 | TRBV7-9 | . | . | 15 | TGTGCCAGCAGCCCCACAGGGACTGGGGCCAACGTCCTGACTTTC | CASSPTGTGANVLTF
TRBJ2-1 | TRBV11-3 | . | . | 14 | TGTGCCAGCAGCTTAACTAGCAGCCACAATGAGCAGTTCTTC | CASSLTSSHNEQFF
TRBJ1-2 | TRBV6-5 | . | . | 14 | TGTGCCAGCAGGCTGACAGGATCTAACTATGGCTACACCTTC | CASRLTGSNYGYTF
TRBJ2-1 | TRBV3-1/TRBV3-2 | TRBD2 | . | 15 | TGTGCCAGCAGGTGGGGAGCGGGAGGGTCGGATGAGCAGTTCTTC | CASRWGAGGSDEQFF
TRBJ1-5 | TRBV19 | TRBD1 | few | 15 | TGTGCCAGTAGTATAGGACAGGGAGTAGGTCAGCCCCAGCATTTT | CASSIGQGVGQPQHF
TRBJ2-3 | TRBV11-2 | TRBD2 | . | 16 | TGTGCCAGCAGCCTATTAGCGGGAGGGGCCTTTGGTACGCAGTATTTT | CASSLLAGGAFGTQYF
TRBJ2-1 | TRBV10-1 | TRBD1 | . | 14 | TGCGCCAGCAGAGCCGGGACAGGGGGAAATGAGCAGTTCTTC | CASRAGTGGNEQFF
TRBJ2-7 | TRBV27 | . | . | 13 | TGTGCCAGCAGTAGTCGGAGCTCCTACGAGCAGTACTTC | CASSSRSSYEQYF
TRBJ1-1 | TRBV7-2 | TRBD1 | . | 13 | TGTGCCAGCAGCAAGACAGGGGTCCACGTGGCTTTCTTT | CASSKTGVHVAFF
TRBJ1-1 | TRBV5-1 | . | . | 12 | TGCGCCAGCAGCTTGCCCGACTATGAAGCTTTCTTT | CASSLPDYEAFF
TRBJ2-1 | TRBV15 | . | . | 12 | TGTGCCACCAGCAGTTTATACAATGAGCAGTTCTTC | CATSSLYNEQFF
TRBJ2-2 | TRBV15 | . | . | 17 | TGTGCCACCAGCAGAGATCTGGGCATCAGTAACACCGGGGAGCTGTTTTTT | CATSRDLGISNTGELFF
TRBJ2-1 | TRBV4-2 | TRBD2 | few | 15 | TGTGCCAGCAGCCAAGATAACTTTTGGACTAGCGGGGGATTCTTC | CASSQDNFWTSGGFF
TRBJ2-1 | TRBV5-1 | TRBD2 | . | 14 | TGCGCCAGCCACCGGGGGGGGACAAACAATGAGCAGTTCTTC | CASHRGGTNNEQFF